This T cell receptor beta chain is from a study of T cell clones after liver transplantation. Study in general: Standard immunosuppression, with no induction, continued until 12-24 months after transplant. Tolerance: complete withdrawal held at least one year, liver enzymes staying within twice normal.

As regards this clone: What it recognizes is unknown.

The table came from immunoSEQ multiplex PCR; TCRdb's copy has only in-frame clones and leaves some out. This sample yields 90,000 to 120,000 clones, of which around 83% are seen a single time; around 0.97% belongs to the top ten. J gave up 0 bases and V 8 bases, and 4 bases lay outside the gene matches. The CDR3 covers 14 residues. Per germline, CDR1 LNHDA and CDR2 SQIVND (reference sequence). Study results and limitations: Post-transplant time points were not standardized, so conclusions are preliminary. Migration into the graft, not deletion, may explain lost graft donor-reactive T cells.

This chain connects TRBV19 to TRBJ1-3; 7 bases agree with TRBD1. This TCR derives from a human donor who received a liver transplant. Material: CD4+ T cells from blood, obtained before liver transplant. CDR3: CASGRDSSGNTIYF. CDR3 DNA sequence: TGTGCCAGTGGCCGGGACAGCTCTGGAAACACCATATATTTT.